This T cell receptor (beta chain) was obtained from a study of vaccination effects on CD4 cells after COVID-19. The CDR3 has 14 residues. Germline loops: CDR1 SEHNR, CDR2 FQNEAQ (reference sequence). The V segment lost 8 bases and the J segment 2 bases; nucleotides outside the gene matches: 3. Concerning this clone itself: The antigen remains undetermined.

Clones were read by immunoSEQ multiplex PCR, and TCRdb kept only the in-frame ones, dropping some. The profile shows almost 30,000 clones, under 85% of them singletons. Antigen-specific CD4+ T cells were first expanded with viral peptide pools by the ViraFEST assay and only then sequenced. CD4+ T cells were isolated after nine to ten days of culture. Of the BNT162b2 and mRNA-1273 vaccines, participants received two doses of one or the other. Each culture well received a few million PBMC. These cells were then cultured in IMDM with 8.5 to 10 IU/ml IL-2 and 9.5 to 10 ug/ml peptides. On both days 3 and 7, half of the culture medium was replaced with IL-2 medium. The study's findings and limits: After vaccination, at late timepoints, clones induced by infection and by vaccine contracted markedly.

The chain recombines TRBV7-9 with TRBJ2-2; 9 bases are a match to TRBD1. The TCR was taken from a human donor who received a COVID-19 vaccine. The specimen comprised CD4+ T cells from PBMCs cultured with HCoV-OC43 spike peptides, sampled after COVID-19 vaccination. Subset meaning: HCoV-OC43 spike overlapping peptide pool stimulation. CDR3 nucleotide sequence: TGTGCCAGCGAACAGGGGGCTAACACCGGGGAGCTGTTTTTT. It is translated as CASEQGANTGELFF.